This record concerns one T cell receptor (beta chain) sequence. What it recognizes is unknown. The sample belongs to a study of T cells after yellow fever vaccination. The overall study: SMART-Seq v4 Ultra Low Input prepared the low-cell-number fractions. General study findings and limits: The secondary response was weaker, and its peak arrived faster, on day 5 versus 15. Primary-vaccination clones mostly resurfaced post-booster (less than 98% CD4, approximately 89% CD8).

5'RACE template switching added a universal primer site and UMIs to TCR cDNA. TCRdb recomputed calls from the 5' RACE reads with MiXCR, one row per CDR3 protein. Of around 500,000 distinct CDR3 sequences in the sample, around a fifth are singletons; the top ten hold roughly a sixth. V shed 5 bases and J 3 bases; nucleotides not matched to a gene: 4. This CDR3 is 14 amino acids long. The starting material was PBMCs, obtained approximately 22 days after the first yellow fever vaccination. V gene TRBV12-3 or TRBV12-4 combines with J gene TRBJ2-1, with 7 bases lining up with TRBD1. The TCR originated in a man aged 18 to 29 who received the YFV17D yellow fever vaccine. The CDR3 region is CASSQGEIYNEQFF. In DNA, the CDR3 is TGTGCCAGCAGTCAGGGGGAGATCTACAATGAGCAGTTCTTC.